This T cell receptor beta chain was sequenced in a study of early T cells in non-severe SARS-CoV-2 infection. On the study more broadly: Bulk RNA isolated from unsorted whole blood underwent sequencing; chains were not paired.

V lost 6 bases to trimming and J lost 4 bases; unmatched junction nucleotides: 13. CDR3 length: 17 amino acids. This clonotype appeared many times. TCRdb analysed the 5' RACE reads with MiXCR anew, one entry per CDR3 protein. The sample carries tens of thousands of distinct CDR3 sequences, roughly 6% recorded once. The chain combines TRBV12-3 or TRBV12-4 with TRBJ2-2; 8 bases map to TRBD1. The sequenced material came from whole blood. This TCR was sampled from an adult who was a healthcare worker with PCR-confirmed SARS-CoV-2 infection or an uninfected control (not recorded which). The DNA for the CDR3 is TGTGCCAGCAGCCCCCTCCGAGGACAGGGAAGCACCGGGGAGCTGTTTTTT. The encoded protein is CASSPLRGQGSTGELFF.